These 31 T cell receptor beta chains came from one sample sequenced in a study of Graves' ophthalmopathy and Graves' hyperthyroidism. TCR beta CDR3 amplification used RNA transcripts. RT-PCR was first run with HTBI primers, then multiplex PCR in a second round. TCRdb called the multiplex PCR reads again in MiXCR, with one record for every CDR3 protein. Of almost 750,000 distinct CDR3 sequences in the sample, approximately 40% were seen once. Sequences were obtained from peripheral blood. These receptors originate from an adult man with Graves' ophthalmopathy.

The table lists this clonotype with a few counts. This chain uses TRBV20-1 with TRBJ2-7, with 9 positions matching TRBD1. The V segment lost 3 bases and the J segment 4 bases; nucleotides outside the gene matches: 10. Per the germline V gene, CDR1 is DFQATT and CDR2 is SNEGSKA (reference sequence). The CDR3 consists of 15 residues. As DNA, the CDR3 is TGCAGTGCTAGGGGTTTAAGACAGGGGGGGTACGAGCAGTACTTC. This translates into CSARGLRQGGYEQYF.

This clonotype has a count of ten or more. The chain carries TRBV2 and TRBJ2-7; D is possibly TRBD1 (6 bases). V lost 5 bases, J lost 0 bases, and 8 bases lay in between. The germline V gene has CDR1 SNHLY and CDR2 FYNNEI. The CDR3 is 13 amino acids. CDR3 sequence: CASSWDTSYEQYF. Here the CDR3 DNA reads TGTGCCAGCAGTTGGGACACCTCCTACGAGCAGTACTTC.

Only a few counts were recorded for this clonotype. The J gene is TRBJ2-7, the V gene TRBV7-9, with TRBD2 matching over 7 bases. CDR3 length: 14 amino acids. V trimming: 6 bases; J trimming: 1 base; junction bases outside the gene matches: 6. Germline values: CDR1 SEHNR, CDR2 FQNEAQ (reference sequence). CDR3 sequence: CASSSGGRSYEQYF. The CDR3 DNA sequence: TGTGCCAGCAGTTCGGGGGGTAGATCCTACGAGCAGTACTTC.

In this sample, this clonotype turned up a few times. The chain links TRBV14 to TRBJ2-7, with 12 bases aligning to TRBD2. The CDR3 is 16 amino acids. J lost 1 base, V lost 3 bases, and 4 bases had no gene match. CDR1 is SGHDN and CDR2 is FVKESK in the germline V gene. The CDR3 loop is CASSHPGTSGSYEQYF. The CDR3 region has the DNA TGTGCCAGCAGCCACCCAGGGACTAGCGGGTCCTACGAGCAGTACTTC.

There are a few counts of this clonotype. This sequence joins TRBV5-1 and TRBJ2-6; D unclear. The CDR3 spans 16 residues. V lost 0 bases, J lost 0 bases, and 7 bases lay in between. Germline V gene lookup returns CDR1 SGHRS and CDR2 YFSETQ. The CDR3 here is CASSLAWRSGANVLTF. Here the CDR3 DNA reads TGCGCCAGCAGCTTGGCCTGGCGCTCTGGGGCCAACGTCCTGACTTTC.

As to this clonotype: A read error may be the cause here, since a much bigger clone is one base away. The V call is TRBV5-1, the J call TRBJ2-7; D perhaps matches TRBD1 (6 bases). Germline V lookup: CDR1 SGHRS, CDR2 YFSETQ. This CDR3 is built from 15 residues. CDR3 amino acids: CASSLDGQLYYGQYF. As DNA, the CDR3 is TGCGCCAGCAGCTTGGACGGACAGCTCTACTACGGGCAGTACTTC.

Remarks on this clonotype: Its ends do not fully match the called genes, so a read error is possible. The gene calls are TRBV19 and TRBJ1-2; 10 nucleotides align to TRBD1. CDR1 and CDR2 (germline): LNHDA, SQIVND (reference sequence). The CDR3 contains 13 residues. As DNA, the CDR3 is TGTGCCAGTAGTCCGGACAGGGGGTATGGCCACACCTTC. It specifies CASSPDRGYGHTF.

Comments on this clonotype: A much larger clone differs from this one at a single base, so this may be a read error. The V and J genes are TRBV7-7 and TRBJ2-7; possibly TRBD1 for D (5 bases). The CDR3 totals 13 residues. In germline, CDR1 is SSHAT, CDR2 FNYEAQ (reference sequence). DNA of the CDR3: TGTGCTAGCAGCTCCTCACAGGCCTACGAGCAGTACTTC. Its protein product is CASSSSQAYEQYF.

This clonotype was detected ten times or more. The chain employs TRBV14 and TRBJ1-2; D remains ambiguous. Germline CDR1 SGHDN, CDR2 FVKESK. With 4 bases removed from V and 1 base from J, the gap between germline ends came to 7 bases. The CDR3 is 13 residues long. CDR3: CASSRTRNYGYTF. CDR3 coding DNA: TGTGCCAGCAGCCGCACACGTAACTATGGCTACACCTTC.

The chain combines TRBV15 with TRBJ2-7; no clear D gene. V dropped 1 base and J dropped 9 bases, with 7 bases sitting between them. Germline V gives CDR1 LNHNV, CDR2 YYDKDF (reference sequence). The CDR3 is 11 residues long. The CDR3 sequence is CATSRGPGQYF. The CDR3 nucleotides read TGTGCCACCAGCAGAGGTCCAGGGCAGTACTTC.

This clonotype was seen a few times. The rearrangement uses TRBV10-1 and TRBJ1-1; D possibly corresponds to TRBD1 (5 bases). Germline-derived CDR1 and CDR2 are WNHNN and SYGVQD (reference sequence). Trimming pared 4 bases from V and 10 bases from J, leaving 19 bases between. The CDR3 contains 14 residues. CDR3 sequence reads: CASSGAPSRVGAFF. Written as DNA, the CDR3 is TGCGCCAGCAGTGGCGCCCCTTCCAGGGTTGGAGCTTTCTTT.

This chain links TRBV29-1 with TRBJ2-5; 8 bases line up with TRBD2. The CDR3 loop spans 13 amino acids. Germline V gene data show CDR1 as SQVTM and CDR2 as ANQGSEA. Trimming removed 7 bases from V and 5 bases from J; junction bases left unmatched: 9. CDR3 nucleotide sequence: TGCAGCGCCGGGACTAGTGGGACGGAGACCCAGTACTTC. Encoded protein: CSAGTSGTETQYF.

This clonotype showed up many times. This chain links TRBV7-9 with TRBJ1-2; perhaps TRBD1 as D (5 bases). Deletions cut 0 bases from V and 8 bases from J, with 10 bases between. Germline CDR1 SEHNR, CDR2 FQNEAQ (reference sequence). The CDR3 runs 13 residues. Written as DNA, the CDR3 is TGTGCCAGCAGCTTAGCGGTCAGGGAGGGCTACACCTTC. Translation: CASSLAVREGYTF.

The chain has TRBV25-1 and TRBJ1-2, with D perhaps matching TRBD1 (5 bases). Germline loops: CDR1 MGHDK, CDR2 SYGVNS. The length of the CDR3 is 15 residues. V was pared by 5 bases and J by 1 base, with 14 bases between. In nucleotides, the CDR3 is TGTGCCAGCAGTATAGCGAGGGGACTTAACTATGGCTACACCTTC. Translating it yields CASSIARGLNYGYTF.

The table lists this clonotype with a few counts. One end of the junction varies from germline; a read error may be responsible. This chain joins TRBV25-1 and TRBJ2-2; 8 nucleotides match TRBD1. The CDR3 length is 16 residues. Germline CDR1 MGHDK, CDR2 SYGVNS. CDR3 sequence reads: CASSQGPDRATGELFF. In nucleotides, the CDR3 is TGCGCCAGCAGCCAAGGGCCGGACAGGGCAACCGGGGAGCTGTTTTTT.

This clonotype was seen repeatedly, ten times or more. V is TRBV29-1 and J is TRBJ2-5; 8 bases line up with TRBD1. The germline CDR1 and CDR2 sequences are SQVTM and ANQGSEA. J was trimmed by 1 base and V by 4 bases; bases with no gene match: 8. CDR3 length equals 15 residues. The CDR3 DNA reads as TGCAGCGTTGTAGTCCCCGGGACAGGCCAAGAGACCCAGTACTTC. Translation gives CSVVVPGTGQETQYF.

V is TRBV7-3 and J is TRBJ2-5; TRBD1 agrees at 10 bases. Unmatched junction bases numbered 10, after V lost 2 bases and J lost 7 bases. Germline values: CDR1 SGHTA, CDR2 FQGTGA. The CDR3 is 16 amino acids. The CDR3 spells CASSLVGTGVYGTQYF. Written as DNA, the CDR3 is TGTGCCAGCAGCTTAGTGGGGACAGGGGTTTACGGGACCCAGTACTTC.

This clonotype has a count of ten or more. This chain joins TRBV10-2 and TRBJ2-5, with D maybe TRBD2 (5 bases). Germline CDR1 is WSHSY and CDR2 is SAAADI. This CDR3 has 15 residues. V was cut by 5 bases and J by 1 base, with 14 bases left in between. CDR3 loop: CASSLANPSQETQYF. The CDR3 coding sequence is TGCGCCAGCAGTTTAGCGAATCCTTCCCAAGAGACCCAGTACTTC.

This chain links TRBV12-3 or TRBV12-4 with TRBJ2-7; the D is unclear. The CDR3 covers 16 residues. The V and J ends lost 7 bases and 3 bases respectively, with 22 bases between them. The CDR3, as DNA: TGTGCCAGCACGGCTTCGTTTGGGGTTGGCGGCTACGAGCAGTACTTC. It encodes CASTASFGVGGYEQYF.

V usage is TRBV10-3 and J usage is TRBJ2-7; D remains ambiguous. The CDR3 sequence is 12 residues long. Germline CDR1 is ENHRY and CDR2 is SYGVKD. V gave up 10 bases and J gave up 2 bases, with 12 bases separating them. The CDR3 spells CASGAYPYEQYF. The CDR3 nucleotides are TGTGCCAGCGGTGCGTACCCCTACGAGCAGTACTTC.

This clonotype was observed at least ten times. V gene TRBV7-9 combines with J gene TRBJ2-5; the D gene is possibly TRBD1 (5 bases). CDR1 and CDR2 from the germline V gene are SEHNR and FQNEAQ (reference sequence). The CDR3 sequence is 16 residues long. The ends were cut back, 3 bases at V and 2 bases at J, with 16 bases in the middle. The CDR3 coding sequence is TGTGCCAGCAGCTTTTGGACATACGACTCACAAGAGACCCAGTACTTC. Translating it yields CASSFWTYDSQETQYF. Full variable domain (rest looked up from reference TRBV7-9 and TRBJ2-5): DTGVSQNPRHKITKRGQNVTFRCDPISEHNRLYWYRQTLGQGPEFLTYFQNEAQLEKSRLLSDRFSAERPKGSFSTLEIQRTEQGDSAMYLCASSFWTYDSQETQYFGPGTRLLVL.

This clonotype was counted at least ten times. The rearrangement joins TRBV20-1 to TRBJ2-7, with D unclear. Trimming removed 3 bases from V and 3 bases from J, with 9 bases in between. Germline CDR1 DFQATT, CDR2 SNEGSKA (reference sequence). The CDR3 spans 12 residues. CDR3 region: CSASHRGYEQYF. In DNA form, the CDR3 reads TGCAGTGCTAGTCACAGAGGCTACGAGCAGTACTTC.

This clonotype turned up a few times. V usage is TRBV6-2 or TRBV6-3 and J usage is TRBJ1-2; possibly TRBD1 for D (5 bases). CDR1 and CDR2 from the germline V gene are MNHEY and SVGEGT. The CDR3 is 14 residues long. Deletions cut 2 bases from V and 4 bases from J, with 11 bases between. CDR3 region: CASSYRRQTYGYTF. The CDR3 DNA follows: TGTGCCAGCAGTTACCGTCGACAGACCTATGGCTACACCTTC.

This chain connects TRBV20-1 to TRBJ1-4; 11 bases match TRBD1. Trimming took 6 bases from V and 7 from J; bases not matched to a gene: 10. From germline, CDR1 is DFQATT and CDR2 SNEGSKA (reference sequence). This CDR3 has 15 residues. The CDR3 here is CSAPGQGVLSEKLFF. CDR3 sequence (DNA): TGCAGTGCCCCGGGACAGGGGGTCTTGAGTGAAAAACTGTTTTTT.

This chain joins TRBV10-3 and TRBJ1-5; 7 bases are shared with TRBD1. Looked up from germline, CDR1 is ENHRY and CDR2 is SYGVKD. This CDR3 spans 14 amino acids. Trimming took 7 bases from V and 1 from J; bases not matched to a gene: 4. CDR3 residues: CAITGQASNQPQHF. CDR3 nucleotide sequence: TGTGCCATCACCGGACAGGCAAGCAATCAGCCCCAGCATTTT.

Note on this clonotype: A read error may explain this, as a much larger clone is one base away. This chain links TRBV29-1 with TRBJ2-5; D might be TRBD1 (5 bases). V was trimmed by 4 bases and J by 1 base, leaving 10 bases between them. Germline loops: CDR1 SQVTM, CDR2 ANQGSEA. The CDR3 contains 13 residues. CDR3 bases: TGCAGCGTTGGGTTGGGGCTCCAAGAGACCCAGTACTTC. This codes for CSVGLGLQETQYF.

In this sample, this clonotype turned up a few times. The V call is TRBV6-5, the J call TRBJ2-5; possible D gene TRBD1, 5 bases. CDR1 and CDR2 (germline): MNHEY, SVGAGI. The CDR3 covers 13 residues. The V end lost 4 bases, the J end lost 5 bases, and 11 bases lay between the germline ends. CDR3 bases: TGTGCCAGCAGTTTACCCAGGGCCGAGACCCAGTACTTC. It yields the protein CASSLPRAETQYF.

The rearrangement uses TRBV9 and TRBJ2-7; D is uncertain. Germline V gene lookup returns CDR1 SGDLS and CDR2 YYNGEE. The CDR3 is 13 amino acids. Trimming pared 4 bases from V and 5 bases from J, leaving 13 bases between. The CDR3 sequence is CASSPIYSHEQYF. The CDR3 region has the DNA TGTGCCAGCAGCCCGATCTATTCCCACGAGCAGTACTTC.

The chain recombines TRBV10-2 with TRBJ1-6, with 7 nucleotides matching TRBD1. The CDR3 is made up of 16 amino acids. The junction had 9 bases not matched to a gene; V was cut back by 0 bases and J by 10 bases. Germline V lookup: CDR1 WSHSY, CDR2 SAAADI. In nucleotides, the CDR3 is TGCGCCAGCAGTGAGTCGAGGGGGCAGAGGGGCTCACCCCTCCACTTT. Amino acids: CASSESRGQRGSPLHF.

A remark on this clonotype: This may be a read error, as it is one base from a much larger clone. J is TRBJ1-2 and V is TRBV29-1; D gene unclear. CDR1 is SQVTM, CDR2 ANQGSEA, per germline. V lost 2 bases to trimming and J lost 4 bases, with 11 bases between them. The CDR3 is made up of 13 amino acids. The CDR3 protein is CSVETSGVYGYTF. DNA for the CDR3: TGCAGCGTTGAAACTTCGGGTGTCTATGGCTACACCTTC.

CDR3 loop: CSVLSGADTDTQYF. The CDR3 DNA sequence: TGCAGCGTCCTGTCGGGGGCCGACACAGATACGCAGTATTTT. The chain is built from TRBV29-1 and TRBJ2-3; the D gene could be TRBD1 or TRBD2 (6 bases each). CDR3 length: 14 residues. Germline V gives CDR1 SQVTM, CDR2 ANQGSEA. V was trimmed by 6 bases and J by 2 bases, leaving 15 bases between them.